Following are 32 T cell receptor beta chains from one sample sequenced in a study of CD8 T cells in Susac syndrome. When the RNA was reverse transcribed, random hexamers were used with an input of 0.5 to 1 ug. TCRdb re-analysed the immunoSEQ multiplex PCR reads in MiXCR, keeping a single row per CDR3 protein. The table records some 150,000 distinct CDR3 sequences, nearly 97% of them present only once. The sample was CD8+ T cells from PBMCs. The receptor set was obtained from a human donor with multiple sclerosis.

A single count supports this clonotype. The chain recombines TRBV30 with TRBJ2-3; either TRBD1 or TRBD2 may supply D (5 bases each). V was pared by 3 bases and J by 9 bases, with 16 bases between. Per germline, CDR1 GTSNPN and CDR2 SVGIG (reference sequence). The CDR3 runs 13 residues. The CDR3 DNA follows: TGTGCCTGGAGCCCCGGGGCTGAAGGGACGCAGTATTTT. It encodes CAWSPGAEGTQYF.

The chain is built from TRBV3-1 and TRBJ2-2; D is ambiguous. CDR1 is LGHDT, CDR2 YNNKEL, per germline (reference sequence). V was clipped by 1 base and J by 5 bases, with 5 bases between them. The CDR3 sequence is 13 residues long. In nucleotides, the CDR3 is TGTGCCAGCAGCCAAGGAAGTACCGGGGAGCTGTTTTTT. Its protein is CASSQGSTGELFF. Drawing the rest from reference TRBV3-1 and TRBJ2-2, the complete variable domain is DTAVSQTPKYLVTQMGNDKSIKCEQNLGHDTMYWYKQDSKKFLKIMFSYNNKELIINETVPNRFSPKSPDKAHLNLHINSLELGDSAVYFCASSQGSTGELFFGEGSRLTVL.

This clonotype was observed once. The J gene is TRBJ1-4, the V gene TRBV27; D unresolved. This CDR3 region has 14 residues. With 10 bases removed from V and 4 bases from J, the gap between germline ends came to 16 bases. Germline V lookup: CDR1 MNHEY, CDR2 SMNVEV (reference sequence). CDR3 protein: CATPSPYRNEKLFF. Written as DNA, the CDR3 is TGTGCCACACCAAGTCCTTACCGTAATGAAAAACTGTTTTTT.

The V gene is TRBV5-1, the J gene TRBJ1-2; D not certain. Trimming shortened V by 0 bases and J by 3 bases, and 9 bases separated the two germline ends. The CDR3 loop spans 14 amino acids. Germline V lookup: CDR1 SGHRS, CDR2 YFSETQ. The CDR3 DNA reads TGCGCCAGCAGCTTGGAAGCGGCAGACTATGGCTACACCTTC. Amino acids: CASSLEAADYGYTF. Drawing the rest from reference TRBV5-1 and TRBJ1-2, the complete variable domain is KAGVTQTPRYLIKTRGQQVTLSCSPISGHRSVSWYQQTPGQGLQFLFEYFSETQRNKGNFPGRFSGRQFSNSRSEMNVSTLELGDSALYLCASSLEAADYGYTFGSGTRLTVV.

The CDR3 bases are TGTGCCAGCAGTGAAGGGACAGCGGGGCCCAGCTCCTACGAGCAGTACGTC. Protein product: CASSEGTAGPSSYEQYV. This chain uses TRBV2 with TRBJ2-7, with a tentative D call TRBD2 (7 bases). The CDR3 covers 17 residues. The germline gives CDR1 SNHLY, CDR2 FYNNEI. V was shortened by 1 base and J by 0 bases, with 16 bases between the two germline ends.

V usage is TRBV20-1 and J usage is TRBJ2-3; 10 bases line up with TRBD2. The CDR3 spans 16 residues. CDR1 is DFQATT, CDR2 SNEGSKA, per germline (reference sequence). The ends lost 0 bases at V and 1 base at J; junction bases unmatched: 4. The CDR3 sequence is CSARDWGTSGTDTQYF. CDR3 nucleotide sequence: TGCAGTGCTAGAGATTGGGGGACTAGCGGCACAGATACGCAGTATTTT.

This CDR3 reads CAWSADSLEAFF. CDR3 in DNA: TGTGCCTGGAGTGCGGACAGCCTTGAAGCTTTCTTT. The gene calls are TRBV30 and TRBJ1-1, with a possible D match to TRBD1 (6 bases). Trimming took 1 base from V and 7 from J, leaving 10 bases between them. Germline V gene data show CDR1 as GTSNPN and CDR2 as SVGIG (reference sequence). The CDR3 loop spans 12 amino acids.

V usage is TRBV19 and J usage is TRBJ2-3, with a possible D match to TRBD1 (6 bases). Germline CDR1 is LNHDA and CDR2 is SQIVND (reference sequence). Trimming removed 8 bases from V and 6 bases from J, with 15 bases in between. CDR3 size: 13 residues. The CDR3 DNA reads TGTGCCAGTGAGGGACACCCGTCGGATACGCAGTATTTT. Amino acids: CASEGHPSDTQYF. Supplemented by reference TRBV19 and TRBJ2-3, the full variable domain reads DGGITQSPKYLFRKEGQNVTLSCEQNLNHDAMYWYRQDPGQGLRLIYYSQIVNDFQKGDIAEGYSVSREKKESFPLTVTSAQKNPTAFYLCASEGHPSDTQYFGPGTRLTVL.

The gene calls are TRBV18 and TRBJ2-5; the D is unclear. V lost 2 bases and J lost 2, with 3 bases in between. The CDR3 length is 12 residues. Germline V gene data show CDR1 as KGHSH and CDR2 as LQKENI. The CDR3 sequence: CASSPEQETQYF. The DNA of the CDR3 is TGTGCCAGCTCACCAGAACAAGAGACCCAGTACTTC.

The genes are TRBV30 and TRBJ2-4, with D perhaps TRBD2 (6 bases). This CDR3 contains 13 residues. The V and J ends lost 1 base and 8 bases respectively, with 12 bases between them. The germline V gene encodes CDR1 GTSNPN and CDR2 SVGIG (reference sequence). The chain's CDR3 is CAWSDHRRDIQYF. CDR3 DNA sequence: TGTGCCTGGAGTGATCACCGGAGGGACATTCAGTACTTC. Complete variable domain (other parts from reference TRBV30 and TRBJ2-4): SQTIHQWPATLVQPVGSPLSLECTVEGTSNPNLYWYRQAAGRGLQLLFYSVGIGQISSEVPQNLSASRPQDRQFILSSKKLLLSDSGFYLCAWSDHRRDIQYFGAGTRLSVL.

The rearrangement joins TRBV5-1 to TRBJ2-2, with D tentatively TRBD1 or TRBD2 (5 bases each). The CDR3 runs to 16 residues. The germline gives CDR1 SGHRS, CDR2 YFSETQ. Trimming stripped 0 bases from V and 1 base from J, with 10 bases between. CDR3 sequence reads: CASSLVQRGNTGELFF. The CDR3 region has the DNA TGCGCCAGCAGCTTGGTGCAGAGGGGGAACACCGGGGAGCTGTTTTTT.

The V and J genes are TRBV6-5 and TRBJ2-1; D unclear. V was trimmed by 7 bases and J by 9 bases, leaving 10 bases between them. Germline V gene data show CDR1 as MNHEY and CDR2 as SVGAGI. The CDR3 loop spans 11 amino acids. The chain's CDR3 is CASNPPGEQFF. As DNA, the CDR3 is TGTGCCAGCAACCCCCCTGGTGAGCAGTTCTTC.

The J gene is TRBJ2-7, the V gene TRBV20-1; 10 bases map to TRBD1. Germline lookup yields CDR1 DFQATT and CDR2 SNEGSKA (reference sequence). There are 14 residues in the CDR3. V trimming: 5 bases; J trimming: 3 bases; junction bases outside the gene matches: 7. The CDR3 bases are TGCAGTGCTGGACAGGGACAGGGGATCTACGAGCAGTACTTC. Translation: CSAGQGQGIYEQYF.

The V and J genes are TRBV5-1 and TRBJ2-1; 7 nucleotides line up with TRBD2. CDR1 and CDR2 from the germline V gene are SGHRS and YFSETQ. After removal of 7 bases from V and 9 bases from J, the junction contained 1 base not matched to a gene. This CDR3 has 10 amino acids. CDR3 loop: CASGEGEQFF. CDR3 DNA: TGCGCCAGCGGGGAGGGTGAGCAGTTCTTC.

This clonotype was observed once. V and J are TRBV9 and TRBJ2-5, with D tentatively TRBD1 or TRBD2 (5 bases each). The length of the CDR3 is 15 residues. Germline V lookup: CDR1 SGDLS, CDR2 YYNGEE. Trimming pared 3 bases from V and 3 bases from J, leaving 15 bases between. CDR3 sequence: CASSAIRDPKETQYF. The CDR3 nucleotides are TGTGCCAGCAGCGCTATACGGGACCCCAAAGAGACCCAGTACTTC.

The genes are TRBV9 and TRBJ1-2; TRBD1 aligns across 7 bases. With V trimmed by 3 bases and J by 4 bases, 9 bases remained unmatched. The CDR3 has 15 residues. The germline V gene has CDR1 SGDLS and CDR2 YYNGEE. CDR3 nucleotide sequence: TGTGCCAGCAGCGGATTAGAGACAGGGATCTATGGCTACACCTTC. Translating gives CASSGLETGIYGYTF.

This clonotype showed up just once. The chain uses TRBV18 and TRBJ2-7, with 10 bases identical to TRBD2. After removal of 2 bases from V and 2 bases from J, the junction contained 6 bases not matched to a gene. CDR3 length: 16 residues. Germline V gives CDR1 KGHSH, CDR2 LQKENI. The CDR3 loop reads CASSPILAGAPYEQYV. The CDR3 DNA follows: TGTGCCAGCTCACCAATCCTAGCGGGGGCCCCCTACGAGCAGTACGTC.

The chain carries TRBV29-1 and TRBJ1-2, with D maybe TRBD1 (6 bases). Trimming shortened V by 7 bases and J by 1 base, and 10 bases separated the two germline ends. The CDR3 runs 12 residues. Looked up from germline, CDR1 is SQVTM and CDR2 is ANQGSEA. The CDR3 sequence is CSAYRVNYGYTF. The CDR3, as DNA: TGCAGCGCGTACAGGGTTAACTATGGCTACACCTTC.

The V gene is TRBV4-1, the J gene TRBJ2-1; no firm D call. Looked up from germline, CDR1 is MGHRA and CDR2 is YSYEKL. V was pared by 0 bases and J by 5 bases, with 11 bases between. The CDR3 consists of 15 residues. The CDR3 bases are TGCGCCAGCAGCCAAGAGCCACCCGGACACAATGAGCAGTTCTTC. Protein: CASSQEPPGHNEQFF.

V is TRBV27 and J is TRBJ1-2; tentatively, D is TRBD1 (6 bases). The CDR3 contains 14 residues. Germline CDR1 and CDR2: MNHEY and SMNVEV (reference sequence). V lost 4 bases to trimming and J lost 5 bases, with 14 bases between them. The CDR3 loop reads CASSYSGEGYGYTF. CDR3 bases: TGTGCCAGCAGTTACTCAGGGGAAGGATATGGCTACACCTTC.

The V and J genes are TRBV7-8 and TRBJ2-3, with a possible D match to TRBD2 (6 bases). The CDR3 runs 15 residues. V lost 1 base, J lost 1 base, and 9 bases lay in between. Germline CDR1 and CDR2: SGHVS and FQNEAQ. The CDR3: CASSLVRGGTDTQYF. DNA of the CDR3: TGTGCCAGCAGCTTAGTTCGCGGGGGCACAGATACGCAGTATTTT.

J is TRBJ2-1 and V is TRBV7-9, with D uncertain. The CDR3 totals 15 residues. Trimming stripped 2 bases from V and 6 bases from J, with 14 bases between. Germline-derived CDR1 and CDR2 are SEHNR and FQNEAQ (reference sequence). DNA of the CDR3: TGTGCCAGCAGCTTATCTTGGTCCGTGGGCAATGAGCAGTTCTTC. Its protein is CASSLSWSVGNEQFF.

The chain joins TRBV7-9 to TRBJ2-1, with 7 bases matching TRBD1. Germline CDR1 is SEHNR and CDR2 is FQNEAQ (reference sequence). The CDR3 is 16 amino acids. The J segment lost 1 base and the V segment lost 5 bases, leaving 8 bases of the junction unmatched. DNA of the CDR3: TGTGCCAGCAGCGCGATGGACAGGCGTTCCTACAATGAGCAGTTCTTC. Its protein is CASSAMDRRSYNEQFF.

The V gene is TRBV20-1, the J gene TRBJ1-1, with unresolved D. With 3 bases removed from V and 4 bases from J, the gap between germline ends came to 12 bases. Germline V CDR1 and CDR2: DFQATT, SNEGSKA (reference sequence). The CDR3 is made up of 13 amino acids. The CDR3 region is CSASARWGTEAFF. DNA for the CDR3: TGCAGTGCTAGTGCCAGATGGGGCACTGAAGCTTTCTTT.

This rearrangement joins TRBV11-2 to TRBJ1-2; no reliable D call. Germline CDR1 and CDR2: SGHAT and FQNNGV. CDR3 length: 17 amino acids. V was cut by 4 bases and J by 2 bases, with 20 bases left in between. The CDR3 is CASSSPGSDHLNYGYTF. The CDR3 nucleotides are TGTGCCAGCAGCTCCCCTGGGTCCGACCACCTCAACTATGGCTACACCTTC.

This clonotype was found once. This chain joins TRBV15 and TRBJ2-5; no firm D call. The CDR3 is 12 residues long. V was trimmed by 2 bases and J by 5 bases, leaving 6 bases between them. Germline-derived CDR1 and CDR2 are LNHNV and YYDKDF (reference sequence). CDR3: CATSRTSETQYF. The CDR3 region has the DNA TGTGCCACCAGCAGAACCAGTGAGACCCAGTACTTC.

The gene calls are TRBV7-9 and TRBJ2-1; D remains unclear. CDR3 length: 16 amino acids. V lost 1 base and J lost 7, with 17 bases in between. The germline CDR1 and CDR2 sequences are SEHNR and FQNEAQ (reference sequence). The CDR3 is CASSLDPVNPSNEQFF. The CDR3 bases are TGTGCCAGCAGCTTAGATCCGGTTAACCCCTCTAATGAGCAGTTCTTC.

The sample holds one count of this clonotype. The V call is TRBV6-5, the J call TRBJ2-7; no clear D. The CDR3 loop spans 13 amino acids. Germline V gene sequence: CDR1 MNHEY, CDR2 SVGAGI. V lost 4 bases to trimming and J lost 6 bases, with 13 bases between them. The CDR3 region is CASSLVTESEQYF. DNA for the CDR3: TGTGCCAGCAGTTTGGTAACGGAGAGCGAGCAGTACTTC.

V usage is TRBV6-1 and J usage is TRBJ2-5; D is ambiguous. Trimming shortened V by 3 bases and J by 1 base, and 18 bases separated the two germline ends. Germline V gives CDR1 MNHNS, CDR2 SASEGT. CDR3 size: 17 residues. CDR3 DNA sequence: TGTGCCAGCAGTGACCCGAATTTTGGCCTAAGCCAAGAGACCCAGTACTTC. Amino acid sequence: CASSDPNFGLSQETQYF.

The chain employs TRBV3-1 and TRBJ1-1; D uncertain. Germline CDR1 and CDR2: LGHDT and YNNKEL (reference sequence). V dropped 4 bases and J dropped 4 bases, with 16 bases sitting between them. The CDR3 length is 15 residues. The CDR3, as DNA: TGTGCCAGCAGCCGGTCCTTTGGGCGGCGCACTGAAGCTTTCTTT. Translating gives CASSRSFGRRTEAFF.

The CDR3 spells CAFQTGQKETQYF. The CDR3 nucleotides read TGTGCCTTCCAGACCGGACAGAAAGAGACCCAGTACTTC. The chain joins TRBV6-5 to TRBJ2-5, with D perhaps matching TRBD1 (6 bases). V dropped 11 bases and J dropped 3 bases, with 16 bases sitting between them. Germline CDR1 MNHEY, CDR2 SVGAGI. This CDR3 region has 13 residues.

The rearrangement joins TRBV20-1 to TRBJ1-2; a weak D match, TRBD1 (6 bases). V lost 0 bases and J 6 bases, leaving 14 bases between the germline ends. The CDR3 totals 14 residues. Germline V gives CDR1 DFQATT, CDR2 SNEGSKA (reference sequence). CDR3 sequence: CSAREVPRTDGYTF. In DNA form, the CDR3 reads TGCAGTGCTAGAGAGGTGCCTCGGACAGATGGCTACACCTTC.